This TCR beta chain was profiled in a study of CD8 T cells in Susac syndrome. Looked up from germline, CDR1 is MDHEN and CDR2 is SYDVKM. The CDR3 runs to 12 residues. V dropped 2 bases and J dropped 2 bases, with 4 bases sitting between them. Random-hexamer reverse transcription was applied to roughly 0.5 to 1 ug RNA. TCRdb re-analysed the immunoSEQ multiplex PCR reads in MiXCR, keeping a single row per CDR3 protein. The table has roughly 75,000 distinct CDR3 sequences, 85% to 95% seen once. Specimen: CD4+ T cells from PBMCs. The V and J genes are TRBV28 and TRBJ2-7; D is ambiguous. The clonotype was recovered from a human donor with Susac syndrome. CDR3 loop: CASSLLAYEQYF. CDR3 coding DNA: TGTGCCAGCAGTTTACTCGCCTACGAGCAGTACTTC.